The next 7 T cell receptor beta chains were all read from a single sample in a study of beta chain features in type 1 diabetes. All of the isolated RNA was reverse transcribed, so expressed TCRB transcripts were sequenced. Assay: immunoSEQ multiplex PCR; the TCRdb copy retains only in-frame clones and omits some. The sample holds more than 550,000 clones, roughly 13% seen once. Study-wide points: In all four CD4+ subsets, TCRB CDR3 length was significantly, moderately reduced in type 1 diabetes.

Their antigens are not known. The specimen sequenced was naive CD4+ T cells from blood. These receptors were obtained from a man aged 18 to 29 with type 1 diabetes.

This clone was detected only a few times. The gene calls are TRBV6-5 and TRBJ2-5, with TRBD2 matching 13 bases. The germline gives CDR1 MNHEY, CDR2 SVGAGI. This CDR3 comprises 16 residues. V was pared by 2 bases and J by 4 bases, with 4 bases of the junction left unmatched. The CDR3 sequence is CASSYQLAGGRETQYF. In DNA form, the CDR3 reads TGTGCCAGCAGTTACCAACTAGCGGGGGGGCGAGAGACCCAGTACTTC.

This clone has a handful of counts. The genes are TRBV9 and TRBJ2-1; D is perhaps TRBD1 or TRBD2 (6 bases each). V lost 4 bases, J lost 9 bases, and 14 bases lay in between. CDR1 SGDLS and CDR2 YYNGEE come from the germline V gene. This CDR3 spans 13 amino acids. Here the CDR3 DNA reads TGTGCCAGCAGCCCTGGAGGGGGAAGTGAGCAGTTCTTC. The encoded protein is CASSPGGGSEQFF. Drawing the rest from reference TRBV9 and TRBJ2-1, the complete variable domain is DSGVTQTPKHLITATGQRVTLRCSPRSGDLSVYWYQQSLDQGLQFLIQYYNGEERAKGNILERFSAQQFPDLHSELNLSSLELGDSALYFCASSPGGGSEQFFGPGTRLTVL.

This clone was detected only a few times. The chain couples TRBV6-1 to TRBJ2-7, with 13 bases identical to TRBD2. V was clipped by 3 bases and J by 3 bases; unmatched bases: 5. The CDR3 extends over 16 amino acids. CDR1 and CDR2 from the germline V gene are MNHNS and SASEGT. The CDR3 is CASSDLGTSGNYEQYF. For the CDR3, the DNA is TGTGCCAGCAGTGACCTAGGGACTAGCGGGAACTACGAGCAGTACTTC.

The J gene is TRBJ2-1, the V gene TRBV30; the match to TRBD2 covers 10 bases. The length of the CDR3 is 15 residues. J was trimmed by 9 bases and V by 0 bases; bases with no gene match: 8. Germline CDR1 GTSNPN, CDR2 SVGIG (reference sequence). As DNA, the CDR3 is TGTGCCTGGAGTGTACTAGCGGGATGGGAAGGTGAGCAGTTCTTC. This codes for CAWSVLAGWEGEQFF.

In its sample, this clone was seen a few times. The chain is built from TRBV5-4 and TRBJ2-2; no clear D. Germline V gene sequence: CDR1 SGHNT, CDR2 YYREEE (reference sequence). Trimming cost V 0 bases and J 7 bases, with 4 bases left between them. This CDR3 spans 12 amino acids. The CDR3 protein is CASSLEGGELFF. DNA for the CDR3: TGTGCCAGCAGCTTGGAGGGCGGGGAGCTGTTTTTT.

The chain joins TRBV2 to TRBJ2-4; D may be TRBD1 (5 bases). Germline V gene lookup returns CDR1 SNHLY and CDR2 FYNNEI. The CDR3 sequence is 17 residues long. The V and J ends lost 3 bases and 0 bases respectively, with 15 bases between them. The CDR3 sequence is CASSERQSKLAKNIQYF. DNA for the CDR3: TGTGCCAGCAGTGAGAGACAGAGCAAGCTAGCCAAAAACATTCAGTACTTC. Full variable domain (remainder filled in from reference TRBV2 and TRBJ2-4): EPEVTQTPSHQVTQMGQEVILRCVPISNHLYFYWYRQILGQKVEFLVSFYNNEISEKSEIFDDQFSVERPDGSNFTLKIRSTKLEDSAMYFCASSERQSKLAKNIQYFGAGTRLSVL.

J is TRBJ1-2 and V is TRBV30; D may be TRBD1 (5 bases). Germline CDR1 GTSNPN, CDR2 SVGIG (reference sequence). The V end was cut by 0 bases, the J end by 4 bases, with 9 bases between. The CDR3 has 13 amino acids. CDR3 in amino acids: CAWSVTGPYGYTF. CDR3 sequence (DNA): TGTGCCTGGAGTGTAACAGGACCCTATGGCTACACCTTC.